The rows below give T cell receptor beta chains drawn from one sample of a study of T cell responses to AZD1222 COVID-19 vaccine. TCRdb's copy holds only in-frame clones and misses some; the assay was immunoSEQ multiplex PCR. The table shows tens of thousands of clones, with 75% to 95% occurring only once. The sequences come from peripheral blood, collected 28 days after the second AZD1222 dose. Receptors were obtained from an adult who received the AZD1222 COVID-19 vaccine. Each CDR3 is given with its conserved first and last residue. Each record gives: CDR3 length, V gene, J gene, CDR3 protein.

15,TRBV28,TRBJ1-2,CASRRPTGTGMGYTF
16,TRBV3-1/TRBV3-2,TRBJ2-2,CASSQDWHRLTGELFF
18,TRBV2,TRBJ2-3,CASSRIPGTAVSTDTQYF
18,TRBV4-3,TRBJ2-3,CASSQGRVSGGHTDTQYF
15,TRBV30,TRBJ1-2,CAWIRTGGPNYGYTF
14,TRBV6-5,TRBJ2-5,CASSRGQEQETQYF
15,TRBV7-2,TRBJ2-5,CASGETSGGQETQYF
18,TRBV5-1,TRBJ1-2,CASSPEGGQALPNYGYTF
14,TRBV29-1,TRBJ1-1,CSAGRTGGGTEAFF
17,TRBV5-1,TRBJ2-6,CASSLQGGFSGANVLTF
14,TRBV6-6,TRBJ1-2,CASSYATGGRGYTF
14,TRBV7-8,TRBJ1-2,CASSLVSGDYGYTF
14,TRBV9,TRBJ2-7,CASSPRGTAYEQYF
10,TRBV6-5,TRBJ1-1,CASIQVEAFF
14,TRBV18,TRBJ2-5,CASSMGQPQETQYF
15,TRBV5-1,TRBJ1-1,CASSFAGGTNTEAFF
15,TRBV30,TRBJ1-4,CAWRDRGPTNEKLFF
12,TRBV7-6,TRBJ1-2,CASSLATDGYTF
14,TRBV27,TRBJ1-4,CASRGQVRSEKLFF
16,TRBV28,TRBJ1-2,CASSPDDRGRLYGYTF
16,TRBV28,TRBJ1-6,CASRTENTAYNSPLHF
12,TRBV15,TRBJ2-5,CATSRDLETQYF
16,TRBV9,TRBJ2-3,CASSVVGNMGTDTQYF
14,TRBV14,TRBJ1-2,CASSQDYPKAGYTF
13,TRBV2,TRBJ1-2,CASSPGFRYGYTF
13,TRBV6-5,TRBJ1-1,CASKVGMNTEAFF
14,TRBV3-1/TRBV3-2,TRBJ1-1,CASSDRSANTEAFF
15,TRBV2,TRBJ2-2,CASSVQRTNTGELFF
19,TRBV27,TRBJ1-6,CASSLIPPGPSSYNSPLHF
19,TRBV6-1,TRBJ1-3,CASSEARGVRIRPGNTIYF
14,TRBV7-9,TRBJ1-3,CASSLMRSGNTIYF
13,TRBV5-1,TRBJ2-1,CASSLSDYNEQFF
15,TRBV19,TRBJ2-3,CASSIGTELTDTQYF
14,TRBV6-5,TRBJ1-1,CASKLGQSGREAFF
15,TRBV6-5,TRBJ2-5,CASSYSRLLGETQYF
13,TRBV12-3/TRBV12-4,TRBJ1-2,CASSLQGAFGYTF